This T cell receptor (beta chain) was recovered during a study of blood T cells in healthy people across ages. Findings and limits, study-wide: There were more naive CD4+ cells and higher diversity in long-lived donors than in aged donors.

The CDR3 runs 16 residues. Between the trimmed V and J ends, which lost 5 bases and 0 bases, there was a span of 11 bases. Germline V gene data show CDR1 as MNHNS and CDR2 as SASEGT. Of note for this clonotype: Its cognate antigen is unknown.

A second PCR, run for about 6 to 11 cycles, used a sample-barcoded 5' primer plus a J-beta primer mix. Unique molecular identifiers of 12 random nucleotides labeled each cDNA. From the 5' RACE reads, TCRdb called clonotypes with MiXCR, one entry per CDR3 protein. The sample lists roughly 1.9 million distinct CDR3 sequences, more than 35% occurring once. Each donor had ten milliliters of peripheral blood drawn. Extracted total RNA amounted to at least 5 micrograms for each sample. What was sequenced was blood. The rearrangement joins TRBV6-1 to TRBJ2-6; the D gene could be TRBD1 or TRBD2 (6 bases each). This clonotype originated in a human donor in good health. CDR3 residues: CASSTGANSGANVLTF. CDR3 bases: TGTGCCAGCAGTACGGGGGCTAACTCTGGGGCCAACGTCCTGACTTTC.